This entry describes one TCR beta chain. Its specificity is not known. Treatment reported: 15 to 20 received Ad26.COV2.S at low or high dose, single or two shots; five or six received placebo; per-sample allocation not given. Day 63 after the first injection of vaccine or placebo was the sampling time. This person who donated was an adult of 18-55 years in Boston. Assay: immunoSEQ multiplex PCR; the TCRdb copy retains only in-frame clones and omits some. Counted here are about 400,000 clones, 83% occurring once; the ten biggest clones make up around 7%. This sample was included in a study of Ad26.COV2.S vaccination and SARS-CoV-2 variants. V was pared by 1 base and J by 7 bases, with 7 bases between. Germline V lookup: CDR1 MNHEY, CDR2 SVGAGI. The CDR3 is 13 amino acids. General study results and limits: Total T cell responses, in the TCR breadth and depth analyses, may have been underestimated.

This sequence joins TRBV6-5 and TRBJ1-4; tentatively, D is TRBD1 (5 bases). The TCR was taken from a person aged 18 to 59 who received the Ad26.COV2.S COVID-19 vaccine or a placebo. The sample consisted of peripheral blood, taken in a trial of Ad26.COV2.S vaccine versus placebo. CDR3 DNA sequence: TGTGCCAGCAGTTACTGGGGACCTGAAAAACTGTTTTTT. This translates into CASSYWGPEKLFF.